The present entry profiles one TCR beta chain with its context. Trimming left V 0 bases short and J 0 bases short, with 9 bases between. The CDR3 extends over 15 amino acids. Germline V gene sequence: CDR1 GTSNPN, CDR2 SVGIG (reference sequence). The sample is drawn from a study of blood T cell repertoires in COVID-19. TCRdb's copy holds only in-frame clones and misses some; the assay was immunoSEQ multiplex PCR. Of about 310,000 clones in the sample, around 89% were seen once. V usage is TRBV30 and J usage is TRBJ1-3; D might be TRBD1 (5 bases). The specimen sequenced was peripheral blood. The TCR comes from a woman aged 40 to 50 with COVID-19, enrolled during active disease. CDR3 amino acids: CAWSVRTPSGNTIYF. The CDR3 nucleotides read TGTGCCTGGAGTGTCCGGACACCCTCTGGAAACACCATATATTTT.